This TCR beta chain was identified in a study of cytomegalovirus exposure and HLA in healthy donors. This clone has only one observation. CDR1 and CDR2 from the germline V gene are LNHNV and YYDKDF (reference sequence). The CDR3 is 16 residues long. V was shortened by 8 bases and J by 5 bases, with 24 bases between the two germline ends. PCR amplification relied on 60 Vbeta primers (plus 13 Jbeta primers). This table comes from immunoSEQ multiplex PCR, and its TCRdb copy is limited to in-frame clones, with some not included. Of around 190,000 clones in the sample, around 86% were seen once. The chain employs TRBV15 and TRBJ1-2; tentatively, D is TRBD1 (5 bases). This sequence originates from a woman in her late teens or twenties in good health and CMV-seronegative. The sequencing sample was made of PBMCs. The CDR3: CATYSGKGTDKYGYTF. For the CDR3, the DNA is TGTGCCACCTACTCAGGGAAGGGCACAGACAAGTATGGCTACACCTTC. The full variable domain, with the rest looked up from reference TRBV15 and TRBJ1-2, is DAMVIQNPRYQVTQFGKPVTLSCSQTLNHNVMYWYQQKSSQAPKLLFHYYDKDFNNEADTPDNFQSRRPNTSFCFLDIRSPGLGDTAMYLCATYSGKGTDKYGYTFGSGTRLTVV.